Listed below are T cell receptor delta chains from one sample, sequenced in a study of Vδ1+ human thymocytes. TCRdb made new clone calls on the multiplex PCR reads using CATT. Altogether 54,000 or so delta-chain clones are present, about a sixth being singletons, with the ten largest covering under 0.6%. The source material was Vdelta1+ gamma-delta thymocytes from the thymus. Receptors originate from a boy younger than two who had congenital heart surgery. Each CDR3 is given with its conserved first and last residue. The order of the fields is V gene, clone size, D gene, J gene, CDR3 DNA, CDR3 protein. D genes are given only for firm matches. Size tells how often a clone was seen (once, few, many) or the class of an expanded clone, and some rows leave it out.

TRDV1	few	NA	TRDJ1	TGTGCCGCACTACAACCCGAGGGATCGGGGGACACCGATAAACTCATCTTT	CAALQPEGSGDTDKLIF
TRDV1	NA	TRDD3	TRDJ1	TGTGCTCTTGGGGAAACATACTTCCGGGTCACTGGGGGTCGACACACCGATAAACTCATCTTT	CALGETYFRVTGGRHTDKLIF
TRDV1	NA	TRDD3	TRDJ1	TGTGCTCTTGGGGAACCCCCCGGCGACTGGGGGATACGCCGTAAACTCATCTTT	CALGEPPGDWGIRRKLIF
TRDV1	NA	TRDD3	TRDJ1	TGTGCTCTTGGGGACTCGTTCCCTGCCTGGGGGGTTAAACTTTACACCGATAAACTCATCTTT	CALGDSFPAWGVKLYTDKLIF
TRDV1	few	TRDD3	TRDJ1	TGTGCTCTTGGGGAACTTTGCCCCCCTAGTATTGGGGGATACAGCGATAAACTCATCTTT	CALGELCPPSIGGYSDKLIF
TRDV1	few	TRDD3	TRDJ1	TGTGCTCTTGGGGACGCTGGCTTCCTCCTCGTACTGGGGGATACGGGGTACACCGATAAACTCATCTTT	CALGDAGFLLVLGDTGYTDKLIF
TRDV1	NA	NA	TRDJ1	TGTGCTCTTGGGGTCCCACCTCCCCCTTCTCCCGCTGGGTCTTACACCGATAAACTCATCTTT	CALGVPPPPSPAGSYTDKLIF
TRDV1	few	TRDD3	TRDJ1	TGTGCTCTTGGGGAACTCTCCCTTCCTACTCCTTGGGGGATACGGGCCGATAAACTCATCTTT	CALGELSLPTPWGIRADKLIF
TRDV1	few	TRDD3	TRDJ1	TGTGCCCTTGGGGGACTACTGTGGGGGATAAGGCCTCCCAAACTCATCTTT	CALGGLLWGIRPPKLIF
TRDV1	few	NA	TRDJ1	TGTGCTCTTGGGGAACTCTCCTTCCCGTCCCCCTTACTGGGGACTCCCCTATACACCGATAAACTCATCTTT	CALGELSFPSPLLGTPLYTDKLIF
TRDV1	few	TRDD3	TRDJ1	TGTGCTCTTGGGGAAAGATGGGGGATAAAGTACACCGATAAACTCATCTTT	CALGERWGIKYTDKLIF
TRDV1	NA	TRDD3	TRDJ1	TGTGCTCTTGGGGAGCCCTGCCCTGGGGGATCGTACACCGATAAACTCATCTTT	CALGEPCPGGSYTDKLIF
TRDV1	few	NA	TRDJ1	TGTGCTCTTGGGGAAGCTCGGCGGCCATGTTCCGCTTCTGGAGTCGGTAAACTCATCTTT	CALGEARRPCSASGVGKLIF
TRDV1	few	TRDD3	TRDJ1	TGTGCTCTTGGGGCACCCCAGAGCCTCCTCCGAGGCTGGGGGATATTCGAAGGGGATAAACTCATCTTT	CALGAPQSLLRGWGIFEGDKLIF
TRDV1	NA	TRDD3	TRDJ1	TGTGCTCTTGGGGAACCCGGGGACTCTATAATACTGGGGGTGTACACCGATAAACTCATCTTT	CALGEPGDSIILGVYTDKLIF
TRDV1	few	NA	TRDJ1	TGTGCTCTTGGGGAACACGAGCTACTGGGCCAGTACACCGATAAACTCATCTTT	CALGEHELLGQYTDKLIF
TRDV1	NA	TRDD3	TRDJ1	TGTGCTCTTGGACGCCCTCCTACCATACTGGGGGATACGCATTCCGCCGATAAACTCATCTTT	CALGRPPTILGDTHSADKLIF
TRDV1	NA	NA	TRDJ1	TGTGCTCTTGGGGAAGAATCCGGTGGGGGTACAAGCCTCACCGATAAACTCATCTTT	CALGEESGGGTSLTDKLIF
TRDV1	NA	TRDD3	TRDJ1	TGTGCTCTTGGGGAAACAAGGAACTGGGGGATTTGGCCAGCGTACACCGATAAACTCATCTTT	CALGETRNWGIWPAYTDKLIF
TRDV2	NA	TRDD3	TRDJ1	TGTGCCTGTGACACCGGGACGGTCCACTGGGGAGTGCACACCGATAAACTCATCTTT	CACDTGTVHWGVHTDKLIF
TRDV2	NA	NA	TRDJ1	TGTGCCTGTGACTCCAGGAGGGCTGGGGACTCCGATAAACTCATCTTT	CACDSRRAGDSDKLIF
TRDV1	few	TRDD3	TRDJ1	TGTGCTCTTGGGGAACTAGACCTATTTATTCTGGGGGATGGCACCGATAAACTCATCTTT	CALGELDLFILGDGTDKLIF
TRDV1	few	NA	TRDJ1	TGTGCTCTTGGGGAACTTACTCGTATTGATAAACTCATCTTT	CALGELTRIDKLIF
TRDV1	few	TRDD3	TRDJ1	TGTGCTCTTGGGGAGGGGGGTTCCTGTACCCCGCCCTTGGGGGATACGTACACCGATAAACTCATCTTT	CALGEGGSCTPPLGDTYTDKLIF
TRDV1	NA	TRDD3	TRDJ1	TGTGCTCTTGGGGAAAATCCCCTGGGGGCCCCCTACACCGATAAACTCATCTTT	CALGENPLGAPYTDKLIF
TRDV1	NA	TRDD3	TRDJ1	TGTGCTCTTGGGTCCACTCCAGAGGGGGATAGGAATAAACTCATCTTT	CALGSTPEGDRNKLIF
TRDV1	NA	TRDD3	TRDJ1	TGTGCTCTTGGGGGCCGATCTGGCTGGGGAACCAGGGGGATTGCTAAACTCATCTTT	CALGGRSGWGTRGIAKLIF
TRDV1	NA	TRDD2	TRDJ1	TGTGCTCTTGGGGGCCCGTTCCTACATCCCTGGGTGGCCGATAAACTCATCTTT	CALGGPFLHPWVADKLIF
TRDV1	NA	NA	TRDJ1	TGTGCTCTTGGGACCCCAACCGGGGGACCCCCGTACACCGATAAACTCATCTTT	CALGTPTGGPPYTDKLIF
TRDV2	many	NA	TRDJ1	TGTGCCTGTGACCTTACCCTACGTGTCCTCCCCTTCACCGATAAACTCATCTTT	CACDLTLRVLPFTDKLIF
TRDV1	few	NA	TRDJ1	TGTGCTCTTGGGGAAAAGTCCTACGGAATGGGGCCAACCGATAAACTCATCTTT	CALGEKSYGMGPTDKLIF
TRDV1	NA	NA	TRDJ1	TGTGCTCTTGGGGTTTCCTACGGACTTACTGGGAAACTCATCTTT	CALGVSYGLTGKLIF
TRDV1	few	TRDD3	TRDJ1	TGTGCTCTTGGGACCCATAGACCTCGGGATACGAGGTCTTCTATGGCCGATAAACTCATCTTT	CALGTHRPRDTRSSMADKLIF
TRDV1	NA	TRDD3	TRDJ4	TGTGCTCTTGGGGAGACCGCTGGGGGATGGCCCCTGATCTTT	CALGETAGGWPLIF
TRDV1	few	TRDD2	TRDJ1	TGTGCTCTTGGAACCTTCCTACGCCTGGGGACATACACCGATAAACTCATCTTT	CALGTFLRLGTYTDKLIF
TRDV2	NA	TRDD3	TRDJ1	TGTGCCTGTGACTTCTACTGGGGGATACCCGATAAACTCATCTTT	CACDFYWGIPDKLIF
TRDV1	NA	NA	TRDJ1	TGTGCTCTTGGGCCCTGCCCAACGGCCCTCGATAAACTCATCTTT	CALGPCPTALDKLIF
TRDV1	few	NA	TRDJ1	TGTGCTCTTGGGGAACAGCCTTCCTACGGCGACTGGGGGGGTAAACTCATCTTT	CALGEQPSYGDWGGKLIF
TRDV1	NA	NA	TRDJ2	TGTGCTCTTGGGGAACGATTCGAAACGAGGTGGGTGACAGCACAACTCTTCTTT	CALGERFETRWVTAQLFF
TRDV1	NA	NA	TRDJ1	TGTGCTCTTGGGGAACCACCCGGATACCCTTTCGTGTGCACCGATAAACTCATCTTT	CALGEPPGYPFVCTDKLIF